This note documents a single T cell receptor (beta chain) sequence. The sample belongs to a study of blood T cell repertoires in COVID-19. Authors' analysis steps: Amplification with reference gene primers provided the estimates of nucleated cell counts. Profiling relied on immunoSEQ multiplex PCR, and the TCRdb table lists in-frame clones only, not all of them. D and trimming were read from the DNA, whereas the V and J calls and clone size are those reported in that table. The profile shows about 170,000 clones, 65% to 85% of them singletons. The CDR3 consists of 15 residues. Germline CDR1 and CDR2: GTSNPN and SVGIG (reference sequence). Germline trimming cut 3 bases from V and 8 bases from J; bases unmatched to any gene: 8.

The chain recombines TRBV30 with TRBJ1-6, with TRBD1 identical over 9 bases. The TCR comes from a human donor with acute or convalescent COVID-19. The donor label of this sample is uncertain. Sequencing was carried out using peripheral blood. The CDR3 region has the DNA TGTGCCTGGAGAAGGCTGGGACAGGGATATTCACCCCTCCACTTT. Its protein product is CAWRRLGQGYSPLHF.